This TCR beta chain was retrieved from a study of spatial heterogeneity in lung cancer. As for the study in general: PBMC collected at follow-up were sequenced when available, a median of roughly 2 years after resection. A unique TCR and UMI combination showed up more than ten times in raw reads, on average.

Study observations and caveats: Blood showed ubiquitous tumor TCRs more often at resection than at routine follow-up.

V shed 11 bases and J shed 3 bases, with 20 bases lying between them. CDR1 is MGHDK and CDR2 is SYGVNS in the germline V gene. The CDR3 spans 14 residues. As for time point: blood at routine non-recurrence follow-up after resection. Frozen PBMC, nontumor lung or tumor provided whole RNA, which was sequenced unsorted. With respect to this clonotype: Its antigen is not known.

TCRdb re-analysed the 5' RACE reads in MiXCR, keeping a single row per CDR3 protein. The sample consists of under 150,000 distinct CDR3 sequences, more than 9% of them appearing once. V gene TRBV25-1 combines with J gene TRBJ2-7; D might be TRBD2 (7 bases). The sequence derives from a male donor with early-stage non-small cell lung cancer. Specimen: PBMCs, collected at follow-up. The CDR3 region has the DNA TGTGCCTCCGGGCAGGAGGGGGGGCGCTACGAGCAGTACTTC. As protein: CASGQEGGRYEQYF.